This T cell receptor beta chain appears in the sequencing data of a study of blood T cells in healthy people across ages. This clonotype appeared a few times. The antigen is unknown. The use of a sample-barcoded 5' primer and a J-beta primer mix characterized a second PCR of roughly 7 to 11 cycles. The authors tagged each cDNA molecule using a template-switch adaptor with 12 random nucleotides. TCRdb analysed the 5' RACE reads with MiXCR anew, one entry per CDR3 protein. Here the sample spans 650,000 to 800,000 distinct CDR3 sequences, under 65% being singletons. General study points: With donor CMV status unknown, expanded clonotype changes were possibly confounded. Age advanced and TCR beta diversity per million T cells fell, roughly linearly. Higher diversity, along with more naive CD4+ cells, distinguished long-lived donors from aged donors.

The CDR3 covers 14 residues. CDR1 and CDR2 from the germline V gene are SGHRS and YFSETQ. V lost 0 bases, J lost 7 bases, and 10 bases lay in between. The chain is built from TRBV5-1 and TRBJ2-2; possible D gene TRBD1, 6 bases. The material sequenced was blood. The TCR was taken from an elderly woman in good health. As DNA, the CDR3 is TGCGCCAGCAGCTTGGAACAGGGCCACGGGGAGCTGTTTTTT. This encodes CASSLEQGHGELFF.